Presented here are 23 T cell receptor beta chains from one specimen sequenced in a study of blood T cell repertoires in COVID-19. Profiling relied on immunoSEQ multiplex PCR, and the TCRdb table lists in-frame clones only, not all of them. In the table there are 200,000 or so clones, 80% to 95% of which are singletons. Specimen: peripheral blood. The receptors were sampled from a man in his 60s with COVID-19, enrolled during active disease.

This clone was found once. The V gene is TRBV14, the J gene TRBJ2-5; D is ambiguous. Germline V gene data show CDR1 as SGHDN and CDR2 as FVKESK. The CDR3 runs to 13 residues. V lost 4 bases and J 1 base, leaving 7 bases between the germline ends. Written as DNA, the CDR3 is TGTGCCAGCAGCCGAGTGATCCAAGAGACCCAGTACTTC. Residues: CASSRVIQETQYF.

The chain links TRBV30 to TRBJ2-1; 12 bases align to TRBD2. From germline, CDR1 is GTSNPN and CDR2 SVGIG (reference sequence). This CDR3 is 15 amino acids long. V was pared by 4 bases and J by 7 bases, with 8 bases of the junction left unmatched. The CDR3 DNA reads TGTGCCTGGACGCTAGCGGGAGGGCCGCGGAATGAGCAGTTCTTC. Translated: CAWTLAGGPRNEQFF.

This rearrangement joins TRBV29-1 to TRBJ1-2, with 9 bases lining up with TRBD1. V lost 4 bases, J lost 4 bases, and 7 bases stayed unmatched. The CDR3 consists of 14 residues. CDR1 is SQVTM and CDR2 is ANQGSEA in the germline V gene. The CDR3 sequence: CSVGAGTGSYGYTF. The CDR3 DNA reads TGCAGCGTTGGCGCCGGGACAGGGTCCTATGGCTACACCTTC. The variable domain in full, completed from reference TRBV29-1 and TRBJ1-2, reads SAVISQKPSRDICQRGTSLTIQCQVDSQVTMMFWYRQQPGQSLTLIATANQGSEATYESGFVIDKFPISRPNLTFSTLTVSNMSPEDSSIYLCSVGAGTGSYGYTFGSGTRLTVV.

J is TRBJ2-2 and V is TRBV19, with 7 bases that match TRBD2. CDR3 length equals 15 residues. Germline lookup yields CDR1 LNHDA and CDR2 SQIVND (reference sequence). J gave up 5 bases and V 4 bases, and 7 bases lay outside the gene matches. The CDR3, as DNA: TGTGCCAGTAGTAGCCGGGGGGTCTTGACCGGGGAGCTGTTTTTT. Protein: CASSSRGVLTGELFF.

This chain uses TRBV18 with TRBJ1-2; 12 positions agree with TRBD1. V lost 5 bases, J lost 4 bases, and 8 bases stayed unmatched. The CDR3 spans 16 residues. The germline V gene encodes CDR1 KGHSH and CDR2 LQKENI. CDR3 coding DNA: TGTGCCAGCTCAGCGGGACAGGGGGCTGTTGGCTATGGCTACACCTTC. Translating gives CASSAGQGAVGYGYTF.

J is TRBJ1-4 and V is TRBV6-2 or TRBV6-3; D is uncertain. Germline CDR1 and CDR2: MNHEY and SVGEGT. The CDR3 length is 11 residues. V gave up 5 bases and J gave up 10 bases, with 8 bases separating them. In DNA, the CDR3 is TGTGCCAGCAGTCAGAGCGGAAAACTGTTTTTT. It translates to CASSQSGKLFF.

The chain employs TRBV18 and TRBJ2-3, with TRBD1 matching 10 bases. The CDR3 contains 16 residues. Germline CDR1 and CDR2: KGHSH and LQKENI. The ends lost 3 bases at V and 1 base at J; junction bases unmatched: 4. CDR3 protein: CASSPRDRGGTDTQYF. In DNA form, the CDR3 reads TGTGCCAGCTCACCGAGGGACAGGGGCGGCACAGATACGCAGTATTTT.

The chain's CDR3 is CSGTGFSTGELFF. The DNA of the CDR3 is TGCAGCGGTACAGGGTTTTCCACCGGGGAGCTGTTTTTT. V usage is TRBV29-1 and J usage is TRBJ2-2, with a tentative D call TRBD1 (6 bases). The CDR3 is made up of 13 amino acids. CDR1 is SQVTM and CDR2 is ANQGSEA in the germline V gene. V shed 7 bases and J shed 4 bases, with 13 bases lying between them.

The chain carries TRBV19 and TRBJ2-3; the match to TRBD2 covers 9 bases. This CDR3 contains 17 residues. CDR1 is LNHDA, CDR2 SQIVND, per germline (reference sequence). J lost 3 bases, V lost 3 bases, and 10 bases had no gene match. The CDR3 protein is CASSMGLAGAVTDTQYF. CDR3 nucleotide sequence: TGTGCCAGTAGTATGGGGTTAGCGGGGGCGGTGACAGATACGCAGTATTTT.

J is TRBJ2-7 and V is TRBV27, with a tentative D call TRBD1 (6 bases). From germline, CDR1 is MNHEY and CDR2 SMNVEV (reference sequence). Trimming took 3 bases from V and 4 from J, leaving 16 bases between them. This CDR3 has 15 residues. This CDR3 reads CASSFGRGNFYEQYF. The CDR3 nucleotides are TGTGCCAGCAGTTTCGGCAGGGGTAATTTTTACGAGCAGTACTTC.

This sequence joins TRBV5-4 and TRBJ2-1; D not resolved. CDR3 size: 14 residues. Germline values: CDR1 SGHNT, CDR2 YYREEE (reference sequence). Trimming pared 4 bases from V and 6 bases from J, leaving 14 bases between. CDR3 DNA sequence: TGTGCCAGCAGCGACGACATCCGTTTCAATGAGCAGTTCTTC. Translation: CASSDDIRFNEQFF.

The chain joins TRBV7-3 to TRBJ1-2, with D maybe TRBD1 (5 bases). V lost 2 bases to trimming and J lost 0 bases, with 10 bases between them. The length of the CDR3 is 15 residues. Germline V gives CDR1 SGHTA, CDR2 FQGTGA. The CDR3 nucleotides are TGTGCCAGCAGCTTACAGGGAGGTCCTAACTATGGCTACACCTTC. Amino acid sequence: CASSLQGGPNYGYTF.

J is TRBJ1-5 and V is TRBV2; 9 bases agree with TRBD1. There are 15 residues in the CDR3. Per the germline V gene, CDR1 is SNHLY and CDR2 is FYNNEI. The V segment lost 6 bases and the J segment 2 bases; nucleotides outside the gene matches: 5. For the CDR3, the DNA is TGTGCCAGCAGGATGGACAGGGGAGGCAATCAGCCCCAGCATTTT. The encoded protein is CASRMDRGGNQPQHF.

The J gene is TRBJ2-1, the V gene TRBV19, with TRBD2 identical over 7 bases. This CDR3 comprises 17 residues. Germline CDR1 LNHDA, CDR2 SQIVND (reference sequence). Trimming removed 3 bases from V and 0 bases from J; junction bases left unmatched: 8. CDR3 DNA: TGTGCCAGTAGTATTGGCCCAGCGGGGACCTCCTACAATGAGCAGTTCTTC. Its translation: CASSIGPAGTSYNEQFF.

This chain uses TRBV28 with TRBJ1-5, with D possibly being TRBD1 (6 bases). The germline V gene encodes CDR1 MDHEN and CDR2 SYDVKM. V shed 2 bases and J shed 6 bases, with 14 bases lying between them. This CDR3 is 15 amino acids long. The CDR3 region has the DNA TGTGCCAGCAGTTTACAGGGGCCCACTAGTCAGCCCCAGCATTTT. Protein: CASSLQGPTSQPQHF.

The rearrangement joins TRBV9 to TRBJ1-4; 9 positions agree with TRBD1. J gave up 8 bases and V 4 bases, and 9 bases lay outside the gene matches. Germline V gene sequence: CDR1 SGDLS, CDR2 YYNGEE. The CDR3 runs 15 residues. The CDR3 DNA reads TGTGCCAGCAGCCCGTCGACAGGGGGGAAGGAAAAACTGTTTTTT. It specifies CASSPSTGGKEKLFF.

This clone was recorded once. The chain recombines TRBV3-1 (or the pseudogene TRBV3-2) with TRBJ2-1, with TRBD1 as a possible D gene (5 bases). Trimming took off 2 bases at V and 7 bases at J, with 6 bases between the two ends. The CDR3 has 12 amino acids. Germline lookup yields CDR1 LGHDT and CDR2 YNNKEL (reference sequence). The CDR3 protein is CASSQSGNEQFF. CDR3 DNA: TGTGCCAGCAGCCAATCAGGGAATGAGCAGTTCTTC.

This clone was counted between two and nine times. The chain has TRBV24-1 and TRBJ2-1; 7 nucleotides agree with TRBD1. The CDR3 totals 16 residues. Unmatched junction bases numbered 6, after V lost 3 bases and J lost 2 bases. The V gene's germline CDR1 is KGHDR and CDR2 SFDVKD. This CDR3 is CATSDLGTEAYNEQFF. The CDR3 coding sequence is TGTGCCACCAGTGATCTCGGGACAGAAGCCTACAATGAGCAGTTCTTC.

This chain connects TRBV5-1 to TRBJ1-2, with D unclear. Germline V gene data show CDR1 as SGHRS and CDR2 as YFSETQ. Trimming stripped 0 bases from V and 10 bases from J, with 7 bases between. The CDR3 extends over 11 amino acids. CDR3 in amino acids: CASSLAGLYTF. The CDR3 DNA follows: TGCGCCAGCAGCTTGGCAGGCCTCTACACCTTC.

V and J are TRBV6-6 and TRBJ1-3; D is unresolved. Germline V gene sequence: CDR1 MNHNY, CDR2 SVGAGI (reference sequence). The CDR3 extends over 16 amino acids. V lost 0 bases to trimming and J lost 0 bases, with 9 bases between them. The CDR3 DNA reads TGTGCCAGCAGTTACTCCGGGGTCAGCTCTGGAAACACCATATATTTT. This translates into CASSYSGVSSGNTIYF.

This chain joins TRBV2 and TRBJ2-1, with 9 bases fitting TRBD2. The CDR3 loop spans 15 amino acids. Germline V gene lookup returns CDR1 SNHLY and CDR2 FYNNEI. V lost 8 bases and J lost 7; bases outside the gene matches: 12. DNA of the CDR3: TGTGCCAGCGGGAGGGGTAGCGGGGGTGGAAATGAGCAGTTCTTC. Protein product: CASGRGSGGGNEQFF. The variable domain in full, with the rest retrieved from reference TRBV2 and TRBJ2-1, is EPEVTQTPSHQVTQMGQEVILRCVPISNHLYFYWYRQILGQKVEFLVSFYNNEISEKSEIFDDQFSVERPDGSNFTLKIRSTKLEDSAMYFCASGRGSGGGNEQFFGPGTRLTVL.

This clone has a single count. The chain is built from TRBV18 and TRBJ1-2; a possible D gene is TRBD1 (6 bases). V dropped 3 bases and J dropped 4 bases, with 15 bases sitting between them. The CDR3 extends over 15 amino acids. CDR1 is KGHSH and CDR2 is LQKENI in the germline V gene. The CDR3 coding sequence is TGTGCCAGCTCACCGGATTTACAGGGTACCTATGGCTACACCTTC. Amino acids: CASSPDLQGTYGYTF.

In its sample, this clone was seen once. The V call is TRBV7-8, the J call TRBJ1-1; maybe TRBD1 (6 bases). CDR1 and CDR2 (germline): SGHVS, FQNEAQ. The V and J ends lost 3 bases and 10 bases respectively, with 30 bases between them. This CDR3 contains 18 residues. The CDR3: CASSFPGQFPEGMNVAFF. The CDR3 nucleotides are TGTGCCAGCAGCTTCCCGGGACAATTCCCCGAGGGGATGAATGTAGCTTTCTTT.